This TCR beta chain was identified during a study of cytomegalovirus exposure and HLA in healthy donors. This clone was detected a few times. Between the trimmed V and J ends, which lost 5 bases and 2 bases, there was a span of 6 bases. CDR1 and CDR2 (germline): WNHNN, SYGVQD (reference sequence). The CDR3 sequence is 12 residues long. The PCR ran on 60 Vbeta and 13 Jbeta primers. TCRdb's copy holds only in-frame clones and misses some; the assay was immunoSEQ multiplex PCR. The sample has roughly 100,000 clones, around 75% seen once. The chain uses TRBV10-1 and TRBJ1-1, with D hard to call. This TCR was recovered from a man between 25 and 39 years old in good health and CMV-seropositive. The specimen sequenced was PBMCs. This chain's CDR3 is CASSRSNTEAFF. In DNA, the CDR3 is TGCGCCAGCAGTCGGTCTAACACTGAAGCTTTCTTT.